This T cell receptor beta chain was captured in a study of radiation and T cells in renal cell carcinoma. V lost 0 bases, J lost 2 bases, and 14 bases lay in between. CDR1 SGDLS and CDR2 YYNGEE come from the germline V gene. CDR3 size: 16 residues. Time point described: blood 4 weeks post-SBRT, at nephrectomy. Treatment noted: 15 Gy SBRT to primary tumor, nephrectomy 4 weeks later. Only in-frame clones appear in the TCRdb table, and some are missing; sequencing was by immunoSEQ multiplex PCR. The table has about 90,000 clones, roughly 82% seen once. The receptor's source is a man aged 55 to 70 with renal cell carcinoma. The gene calls are TRBV9 and TRBJ1-1; D is ambiguous. This specimen consisted of blood, obtained from a patient whose treatment included radiotherapy and nephrectomy. The CDR3 DNA reads as TGTGCCAGCAGCGTAGTTATCGGTGGCGATAACACTGAAGCTTTCTTT. Translated: CASSVVIGGDNTEAFF. The entire variable domain, with the rest obtained from reference TRBV9 and TRBJ1-1, is as follows: DSGVTQTPKHLITATGQRVTLRCSPRSGDLSVYWYQQSLDQGLQFLIQYYNGEERAKGNILERFSAQQFPDLHSELNLSSLELGDSALYFCASSVVIGGDNTEAFFGQGTRLTVV.